The 20 T cell receptor beta chains below were found in one sample sequenced in a study of T cells after posttransplantation cyclophosphamide (dated by TCRdb to about 2016). Receptor amplification or capture employed the immunoSEQ multiplex PCR assay. The table comes from immuneACCESS by way of TCRdb, which keeps in-frame sequences with V and J called. Part of the clones is missing from these tables; in studies checked, under half for an unresolved V gene and the rest for unknown reasons. The sample table contains tens of thousands of clones; only one count was recorded for 95% to 98% of them. 0.15% to 0.2% of the sample is taken by the ten largest. To count as naive, T cells had to be viable CD3+CD4+ or CD3+CD8+ cells with a CCR7+CD45RA+CD45RO-CD95-CD27+CD28+ profile. The specimen sequenced was naive CD4+ T cells sorted from PBMCs. The receptors were gathered from a man aged 35 to 55 in good health, CMV-negative, and a related stem cell transplant donor.

The V gene is TRBV15, the J gene TRBJ2-2, with 7 bases fitting TRBD2. In germline, CDR1 is LNHNV, CDR2 YYDKDF (reference sequence). The CDR3 has 15 residues. After removal of 1 base from V and 8 bases from J, the junction contained 7 bases not matched to a gene. CDR3 DNA sequence: TGTGCCACCAGCAGAGCGGTGGGGGGGAGTGGGGAGCTGTTTTTT. It codes for CATSRAVGGSGELFF.

The J gene is TRBJ2-1, the V gene TRBV18; TRBD1 matches at 9 bases. Germline V gene data show CDR1 as KGHSH and CDR2 as LQKENI. With V trimmed by 5 bases and J by 4 bases, 12 bases remained unmatched. CDR3 length: 17 amino acids. CDR3 residues: CASSSKLTGGIYNEQFF. The CDR3 DNA reads as TGTGCCAGCTCATCCAAACTGACAGGGGGTATATACAATGAGCAGTTCTTC.

This rearrangement joins TRBV30 to TRBJ2-3; D is unresolved. With 0 bases removed from V and 5 bases from J, the gap between germline ends came to 6 bases. This CDR3 spans 12 amino acids. Germline CDR1 reads GTSNPN; CDR2 reads SVGIG (reference sequence). This CDR3 reads CAWSVFRDTQYF. Written as DNA, the CDR3 is TGTGCCTGGAGTGTATTTAGAGATACGCAGTATTTT.

The chain has TRBV4-2 and TRBJ2-3; a weak D match, TRBD2 (7 bases). The CDR3 has 15 residues. V lost 3 bases, J lost 9 bases, and 19 bases lay in between. Germline V gives CDR1 LGHNA, CDR2 YNFKEQ. The CDR3 nucleotides read TGTGCCAGCAGCCAGGGGGGGCTTCAAACCAACACGCAGTATTTT. Its protein is CASSQGGLQTNTQYF.

With respect to this clone: At one of its ends the junction is not consistent with the germline gene, which may arise from a read error. V gene TRBV5-1 combines with J gene TRBJ2-5, with 10 positions matching TRBD1. Germline V gives CDR1 SGHRS, CDR2 YFSETQ. The CDR3 spans 10 residues. The CDR3 sequence: CASSWDRGNF. The CDR3 DNA sequence: TGCGCCAGCAGTTGGGACAGGGGAAACTTC.

The chain uses TRBV28 and TRBJ2-1; D is possibly TRBD2 (6 bases). This CDR3 comprises 14 residues. Between the trimmed V and J ends, which lost 1 base and 8 bases, there was a span of 12 bases. Germline assignment: CDR1 MDHEN and CDR2 SYDVKM. CDR3 sequence (DNA): TGTGCCAGCAGTTTATTGCTAACGGGGGATGAGCAGTTCTTC. Its protein is CASSLLLTGDEQFF.

The chain carries TRBV10-3 and TRBJ1-1; maybe TRBD1 (5 bases). Per germline, CDR1 ENHRY and CDR2 SYGVKD. Trimming took off 0 bases at V and 4 bases at J, with 12 bases between the two ends. The CDR3 is 15 residues long. The CDR3 loop reads CAISESGGEGTEAFF. CDR3 nucleotides: TGTGCCATCAGTGAGTCGGGAGGGGAAGGCACTGAAGCTTTCTTT.

This clone was seen more than once but under ten times. The chain has TRBV6-5 and TRBJ1-4; 7 nucleotides align to TRBD1. V trimming: 2 bases; J trimming: 4 bases; junction bases outside the gene matches: 4. The germline CDR1 and CDR2 sequences are MNHEY and SVGAGI. This CDR3 is 15 amino acids long. As DNA, the CDR3 is TGTGCCAGCAGTTACACTGGACAGGATAATGAAAAACTGTTTTTT. It yields the protein CASSYTGQDNEKLFF.

The rearrangement joins TRBV2 to TRBJ2-7; 9 bases map to TRBD1. This CDR3 comprises 15 residues. The V gene's germline CDR1 is SNHLY and CDR2 FYNNEI. The V gene end was trimmed by 4 bases and the J gene end by 1 base; junction bases not matched to a gene: 5. The CDR3 sequence: CASSGPGTGSYEQYF. CDR3 nucleotides: TGTGCCAGCAGTGGGCCTGGGACAGGGTCCTACGAGCAGTACTTC.

This chain connects TRBV7-8 to TRBJ2-5; no clear D gene. The CDR3 contains 14 residues. V lost 1 base and J 2 bases, leaving 8 bases between the germline ends. CDR1 and CDR2 (germline): SGHVS, FQNEAQ. CDR3: CASSLGSEQETQYF. CDR3 DNA: TGTGCCAGCAGCTTAGGTTCGGAGCAAGAGACCCAGTACTTC. The full variable domain, in which reference TRBV7-8 and TRBJ2-5 provide the parts outside the CDR3, is GAGVSQSPRYKVAKRGQDVALRCDPISGHVSLFWYQQALGQGPEFLTYFQNEAQLDKSGLPSDRFFAERPEGSVSTLKIQRTQQEDSAVYLCASSLGSEQETQYFGPGTRLLVL.

This clone has just one count. The chain recombines TRBV7-9 with TRBJ1-2, with a tentative D call TRBD1 (5 bases). The CDR3 covers 14 residues. The V end was cut by 5 bases, the J end by 6 bases, with 16 bases between. In germline, CDR1 is SEHNR, CDR2 FQNEAQ (reference sequence). CDR3 in amino acids: CASSGRTSTNGYTF. CDR3 in DNA: TGTGCCAGCAGCGGACGGACAAGTACTAATGGCTACACCTTC.

The rearrangement joins TRBV4-1 to TRBJ1-5, with a possible D match to TRBD1 (5 bases). The germline V gene encodes CDR1 MGHRA and CDR2 YSYEKL. The CDR3 covers 16 residues. Trimming took off 0 bases at V and 4 bases at J, with 13 bases between the two ends. CDR3 coding DNA: TGCGCCAGCAGCCAAGAGAGGACACAATCGAATCAGCCCCAGCATTTT. Translation gives CASSQERTQSNQPQHF.

The chain links TRBV5-1 to TRBJ2-3; a weak D match, TRBD1 (6 bases). V was cut by 0 bases and J by 0 bases, with 11 bases left in between. Germline V CDR1 and CDR2: SGHRS, YFSETQ. This CDR3 is built from 16 residues. CDR3 in amino acids: CASSLGQGSSTDTQYF. The DNA of the CDR3 is TGCGCCAGCAGCTTGGGGCAGGGGTCTAGCACAGATACGCAGTATTTT. The entire variable domain, with the rest obtained from reference TRBV5-1 and TRBJ2-3, is as follows: KAGVTQTPRYLIKTRGQQVTLSCSPISGHRSVSWYQQTPGQGLQFLFEYFSETQRNKGNFPGRFSGRQFSNSRSEMNVSTLELGDSALYLCASSLGQGSSTDTQYFGPGTRLTVL.

V usage is TRBV10-3 and J usage is TRBJ2-3, with TRBD2 matching 14 bases. This CDR3 has 15 residues. V was pared by 6 bases and J by 4 bases, with 3 bases of the junction left unmatched. The germline CDR1 and CDR2 sequences are ENHRY and SYGVKD. The CDR3 region is CAISGTSGRSDTQYF. CDR3 sequence (DNA): TGTGCCATCAGCGGGACTAGCGGGAGATCAGATACGCAGTATTTT.

This sequence joins TRBV2 and TRBJ2-3, with a tentative D call TRBD1 (6 bases). V dropped 6 bases and J dropped 1 base, with 17 bases sitting between them. CDR3 length: 16 residues. CDR1 SNHLY and CDR2 FYNNEI come from the germline V gene. This chain's CDR3 is CASSVTGFPRTDTQYF. Written as DNA, the CDR3 is TGTGCCAGCAGCGTGACAGGTTTCCCGCGCACAGATACGCAGTATTTT.

The chain carries TRBV15 and TRBJ2-7, with TRBD2 as a possible D gene (6 bases). The CDR3 sequence is 15 residues long. Germline CDR1 LNHNV, CDR2 YYDKDF (reference sequence). V shed 0 bases and J shed 3 bases, with 12 bases lying between them. Here the CDR3 reads CATSRDVTRDYEQYF. For the CDR3, the DNA is TGTGCCACCAGCAGAGATGTGACTAGGGACTACGAGCAGTACTTC.

This chain joins TRBV28 and TRBJ2-3; possibly TRBD2 for D (6 bases). The V gene lost 4 bases and the J gene lost 1 base, with 27 bases spanning the gap. Germline-derived CDR1 and CDR2 are MDHEN and SYDVKM. The CDR3 runs 20 residues. For the CDR3, the DNA is TGTGCCAGCAGTTCCGTTTGGGGGGTGGGAGGATCTGGAGGCACAGATACGCAGTATTTT. Translated, it gives CASSSVWGVGGSGGTDTQYF.

The J gene is TRBJ2-6, the V gene TRBV5-1; tentatively, D is TRBD2 (6 bases). V gave up 3 bases and J gave up 0 bases, with 16 bases separating them. The CDR3 is 18 residues long. The V gene's germline CDR1 is SGHRS and CDR2 YFSETQ. The DNA of the CDR3 is TGCGCCAGCAGCTGGGCCGGGACTCCCATCTCTGGGGCCAACGTCCTGACTTTC. Translating it yields CASSWAGTPISGANVLTF.

The chain employs TRBV6-4 and TRBJ2-3; perhaps TRBD2 as D (5 bases). Looked up from germline, CDR1 is MRHNA and CDR2 is SNTAGT. This CDR3 region has 15 residues. V lost 8 bases and J 6 bases, leaving 21 bases between the germline ends. The CDR3 DNA reads as TGTGCCAGCGCCCAAGGCCCCGGGAATATCGATACGCAGTATTTT. It is translated as CASAQGPGNIDTQYF.

This clone was observed once. The V gene is TRBV19, the J gene TRBJ1-4, with 9 bases fitting TRBD1. The CDR3 runs to 13 residues. In germline, CDR1 is LNHDA, CDR2 SQIVND (reference sequence). After removal of 8 bases from V and 12 bases from J, the junction contained 10 bases not matched to a gene. The CDR3 nucleotides read TGTGCCAGTGGCCGGGACAGGGTTACAGAACTGTTTTTT. Translating gives CASGRDRVTELFF.